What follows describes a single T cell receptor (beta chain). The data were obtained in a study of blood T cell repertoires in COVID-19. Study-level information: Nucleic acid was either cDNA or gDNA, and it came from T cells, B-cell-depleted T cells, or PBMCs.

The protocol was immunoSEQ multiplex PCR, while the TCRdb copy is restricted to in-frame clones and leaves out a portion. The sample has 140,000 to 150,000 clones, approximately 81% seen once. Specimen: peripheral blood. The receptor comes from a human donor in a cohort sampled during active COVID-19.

CDR3 protein: CASTTWPKNIQYF. As DNA, the CDR3 is TGTGCCAGCACAACGTGGCCCAAAAACATTCAGTACTTC. This chain uses TRBV18 with TRBJ2-4; no firm D call. The CDR3 contains 13 residues. V gave up 8 bases and J gave up 2 bases, with 10 bases separating them. Germline V gene lookup returns CDR1 KGHSH and CDR2 LQKENI.